These 4 T cell receptor beta chains were all obtained from the same sample, sequenced in a study of blood T cells in healthy people across ages. Through a sample-barcoded 5' primer and a J-beta primer mix, a second PCR was run for about 7 to 12 cycles. From the 5' RACE reads, TCRdb called clonotypes with MiXCR, one entry per CDR3 protein. This table holds roughly 700,000 distinct CDR3 sequences, roughly 50% found once. Input material: blood. The source is a woman aged 55-70 years in good health.

This clonotype was seen ten or more times. The gene calls are TRBV10-3 and TRBJ2-7; D gene uncertain. The CDR3 is 13 amino acids. CDR1 ENHRY and CDR2 SYGVKD come from the germline V gene. With 0 bases removed from V and 8 bases from J, the gap between germline ends came to 11 bases. Written as DNA, the CDR3 is TGTGCCATCAGTGAGTCCAGCCTGGGTAAGCAGTACTTC. This encodes CAISESSLGKQYF.

The chain carries TRBV12-3 or TRBV12-4 and TRBJ2-7; D remains unclear. The V end was cut by 3 bases, the J end by 7 bases, with 16 bases between. The CDR3 runs 14 residues. The CDR3 nucleotides are TGTGCCAGCAGTTTGGCCTCGTGGGCCGGAGAGCAGTACTTC. It translates to CASSLASWAGEQYF.

This chain connects TRBV5-1 to TRBJ2-2, with TRBD2 matching over 7 bases. V dropped 0 bases and J dropped 4; count of bases not matched to a gene: 6. The CDR3 is 16 residues long. From germline, CDR1 is SGHRS and CDR2 YFSETQ. For the CDR3, the DNA is TGCGCCAGCAGCTTGGTCGGGGGGAGAGGCACCGGGGAGCTGTTTTTT. This gives the protein CASSLVGGRGTGELFF.

This rearrangement joins TRBV5-1 to TRBJ2-2, with D perhaps matching TRBD1 or TRBD2 (5 bases each). The V and J ends lost 4 bases and 0 bases respectively, with 10 bases between them. Per germline, CDR1 SGHRS and CDR2 YFSETQ. The CDR3 spans 15 residues. The DNA for the CDR3 is TGCGCCAGCAGCACGGGGACGGCGAACACCGGGGAGCTGTTTTTT. It specifies CASSTGTANTGELFF.